This record covers a single T cell receptor (beta chain). The sample carries other DNA sequences with the same CDR3. This entry belongs to a study of T cells in tumors after PD-1 blockade. As for the study in general: During anti-PD-1 treatment, some patients continued daily vismodegib 150 mg.

Trimming took 1 base from V and 9 from J, leaving 9 bases between them. The V gene's germline CDR1 is SGHRS and CDR2 YFSETQ. CDR3 length equals 12 residues. Produced via immunoSEQ multiplex PCR; TCRdb's table is partial and in-frame only. The sample gives some 8,200 clones, 62% of which show up once; around 12% is in the top ten. Time point: second of two post-therapy site-matched biopsies about 2 months apart. Template: tumor biopsy or peripheral blood genomic DNA, roughly 550-6,500 ng per sample. This TCR was sampled from a human donor with basal cell carcinoma. This material consisted of tumor tissue, taken after anti-PD-1 treatment. This chain joins TRBV5-1 and TRBJ2-3, with D possibly TRBD2 on 6 matching bases. CDR3 protein: CASSLWGDTQYF. CDR3 in DNA: TGCGCCAGCAGCTTGTGGGGGGACACGCAGTATTTT.